The rows below give T cell receptor beta chains drawn from one sample of a study of blood T cell repertoires in COVID-19. TCRdb's table, derived via immunoSEQ multiplex PCR, lists solely in-frame clones and lacks some. Of some 48,000 clones listed, approximately 93% are singletons. The sequenced material came from peripheral blood. Every receptor here comes from a man aged 55 to 70 with COVID-19, enrolled during active disease. The CDR3 runs from the conserved cysteine through the conserved F or W. The order of the fields is CDR3 protein, CDR3 DNA, J gene, V gene, clone size, D gene. The D gene is left open where the match is weak. Only part of the rows carry a size: once, few, many, or a class if the clone is expanded.

CASSLGQGLPRETQYF	TGCGCCAGCAGCTTGGGACAGGGCCTACCAAGAGAGACCCAGTACTTC	TRBJ2-5	TRBV5-1	NA	TRBD1
CASSRSGTVTSPLHF	TGTGCCAGCAGCCGATCCGGGACAGTAACTTCACCCCTCCACTTT	TRBJ1-6	TRBV3-1/TRBV3-2	once	TRBD1
CASSLWGTGVRDTEAFF	TGTGCCAGCAGTTTATGGGGGACAGGGGTTCGGGACACTGAAGCTTTCTTT	TRBJ1-1	TRBV28	NA	TRBD1
CASSPSFVSNTIYF	TGTGCCAGCAGCCCCTCTTTCGTAAGCAACACCATATATTTT	TRBJ1-3	TRBV3-1/TRBV3-2	NA	NA
CASSLAASGNTGELFF	TGTGCCAGCAGCTTAGCGGCTAGCGGTAACACCGGGGAGCTGTTTTTT	TRBJ2-2	TRBV11-2	NA	TRBD2
CAWNPGGGNTIYF	TGTGCCTGGAACCCAGGGGGGGGAAACACCATATATTTT	TRBJ1-3	TRBV30	NA	TRBD1
CASSPGQGKGDYGYTF	TGTGCCAGCAGTCCTGGACAGGGGAAGGGGGACTATGGCTACACCTTC	TRBJ1-2	TRBV6-6	NA	TRBD1
CASSQGQTGAGNTIYF	TGTGCCAGCTCACAGGGCCAAACAGGGGCTGGAAACACCATATATTTT	TRBJ1-3	TRBV18	NA	TRBD1
CATSRDRDRAYEQYF	TGTGCCACCAGCAGGGACCGGGACAGGGCCTACGAGCAGTACTTC	TRBJ2-7	TRBV15	NA	TRBD1
CASSLGGGAAFF	TGTGCCAGCAGCTTGGGGGGCGGGGCAGCTTTCTTT	TRBJ1-1	TRBV5-4	NA	NA
CASSQSGRESGYTF	TGCGCCAGCAGTCAATCTGGGCGAGAAAGCGGCTACACCTTC	TRBJ1-2	TRBV23-1	NA	NA
CASSLGTGESQPQHF	TGTGCCAGCAGCTTGGGGACAGGGGAAAGTCAGCCCCAGCATTTT	TRBJ1-5	TRBV7-8	NA	TRBD1
CASSNGLATDTQYF	TGTGCCAGCAGCAACGGACTAGCCACAGATACGCAGTATTTT	TRBJ2-3	TRBV5-4	NA	TRBD2
CASSRGTGELFF	TGTGCCAGCAGCCGAGGAACCGGGGAGCTGTTTTTT	TRBJ2-2	TRBV7-9	NA	NA
CASSSTGAGNTIYF	TGTGCCAGCAGCTCGACAGGGGCTGGAAACACCATATATTTT	TRBJ1-3	TRBV11-2	NA	TRBD1